The 17 T cell receptor beta chains given below trace back to one sample, sequenced in a study of blood T cell repertoires in COVID-19. Method: immunoSEQ multiplex PCR; TCRdb's copy keeps in-frame clones and lacks some. Here the sample spans 150,000 to 200,000 clones, over 70% being singletons. Sequences were obtained from PBMCs or T cells enriched from blood (not recorded which). The receptors shown here come from a man between 45 and 60 years old who had recovered from COVID-19.

This chain links TRBV29-1 with TRBJ2-3, with 8 bases lining up with TRBD2. The CDR3 sequence is 15 residues long. The V gene's germline CDR1 is SQVTM and CDR2 ANQGSEA. With 0 bases clipped from V and 2 bases from J, the junction kept 4 bases outside the gene matches. Here the CDR3 reads CSVEEAGVNTDTQYF. For the CDR3, the DNA is TGCAGCGTTGAAGAAGCGGGAGTTAACACAGATACGCAGTATTTT.

The V and J genes are TRBV5-1 and TRBJ1-2; unclear D gene. This CDR3 contains 16 residues. CDR1 and CDR2 from the germline V gene are SGHRS and YFSETQ. V was shortened by 4 bases and J by 2 bases, with 18 bases between the two germline ends. CDR3 amino acids: CASSHTPTDFNYGYTF. The DNA for the CDR3 is TGCGCCAGCAGCCACACGCCTACAGATTTCAACTATGGCTACACCTTC.

As DNA, the CDR3 is TGTGCCAGCAGTTTTGTGCGAGATGAGCAGTTCTTC. This encodes CASSFVRDEQFF. This chain uses TRBV12-3 or TRBV12-4 with TRBJ2-1, with D unclear. The germline V and J ends were trimmed by 3 bases and 8 bases, with 8 bases remaining between them. The length of the CDR3 is 12 residues.

The rearrangement joins TRBV18 to TRBJ2-7, with 10 bases that match TRBD1. Looked up from germline, CDR1 is KGHSH and CDR2 is LQKENI. The CDR3 covers 16 residues. V gave up 0 bases and J gave up 3 bases; unmatched junction bases: 5. As DNA, the CDR3 is TGTGCCAGCTCACCACCCGGGACAGGGGCCAGCTACGAGCAGTACTTC. As protein: CASSPPGTGASYEQYF.

This chain links TRBV10-3 with TRBJ1-1, with D tentatively TRBD1 (5 bases). This CDR3 contains 17 residues. The V and J ends lost 2 bases and 5 bases respectively, with 21 bases between them. Looked up from germline, CDR1 is ENHRY and CDR2 is SYGVKD. CDR3 in DNA: TGTGCCATCAGTGAGCGGAGGGACGGTGCTACGGGAACTGAAGCTTTCTTT. This gives the protein CAISERRDGATGTEAFF.

The chain employs TRBV28 and TRBJ1-3, with D possibly TRBD1 on 6 matching bases. The CDR3 sequence is 17 residues long. Germline V gene sequence: CDR1 MDHEN, CDR2 SYDVKM. V was cut by 5 bases and J by 0 bases, with 17 bases left in between. CDR3 DNA: TGTGCCAGCAGTCGCCTCGACAGGCCCATCTCTGGAAACACCATATATTTT. Residues: CASSRLDRPISGNTIYF.

This CDR3 is CAISTYSGTSGRGTQYF. In DNA form, the CDR3 reads TGTGCCATCAGTACCTACTCCGGGACTAGCGGTAGGGGTACGCAGTATTTT. The J gene is TRBJ2-3, the V gene TRBV10-3; 11 nucleotides agree with TRBD2. The CDR3 loop spans 17 amino acids. V was pared by 5 bases and J by 8 bases, with 15 bases of the junction left unmatched. Per the germline V gene, CDR1 is ENHRY and CDR2 is SYGVKD.

This chain links TRBV7-9 with TRBJ2-2; 10 bases are a match to TRBD2. This CDR3 is built from 18 residues. Germline CDR1 reads SEHNR; CDR2 reads FQNEAQ (reference sequence). V lost 4 bases and J lost 4; bases outside the gene matches: 12. This CDR3 reads CASSSPLAGARVTGELFF. CDR3 coding DNA: TGTGCCAGCAGCTCCCCCCTAGCGGGGGCCCGGGTCACCGGGGAGCTGTTTTTT.

The chain joins TRBV5-6 to TRBJ1-6; D is perhaps TRBD1 (5 bases). The V end was cut by 6 bases, the J end by 5 bases, with 9 bases between. Germline V lookup: CDR1 SGHDT, CDR2 YYEEEE. CDR3 length: 13 amino acids. The chain's CDR3 is CASTDRNNSPLHF. In DNA form, the CDR3 reads TGTGCCAGCACCGACAGAAATAATTCACCCCTCCACTTT. Variable domain in full (rest from reference TRBV5-6 and TRBJ1-6): DAGVTQSPTHLIKTRGQQVTLRCSPKSGHDTVSWYQQALGQGPQFIFQYYEEEERQRGNFPDRFSGHQFPNYSSELNVNALLLGDSALYLCASTDRNNSPLHFGNGTRLTVT.

Points on this clone: Additional DNA sequences in this sample encode the identical CDR3. This rearrangement joins TRBV5-1 to TRBJ2-7, with no clear D. CDR3 size: 11 residues. V lost 0 bases and J lost 6, with 4 bases in between. Germline CDR1 and CDR2: SGHRS and YFSETQ. The CDR3 here is CASSLDTEQYF. CDR3 sequence (DNA): TGCGCCAGCAGCTTGGACACCGAGCAGTACTTC.

V is TRBV5-1 and J is TRBJ1-2, with 9 positions matching TRBD1. The CDR3 loop spans 16 amino acids. From germline, CDR1 is SGHRS and CDR2 YFSETQ. J gave up 3 bases and V 4 bases, and 10 bases lay outside the gene matches. DNA of the CDR3: TGCGCCAGCAGCCCTCTAACAGGGGGCGCTGACTATGGCTACACCTTC. Protein product: CASSPLTGGADYGYTF.

The sample holds many counts of this clone. J is TRBJ2-7 and V is TRBV6-5, with 7 bases identical to TRBD1. The CDR3 loop spans 13 amino acids. Trimming took 2 bases from V and 3 from J; bases not matched to a gene: 1. Germline CDR1 and CDR2: MNHEY and SVGAGI. In nucleotides, the CDR3 is TGTGCCAGCAGTTACCGGACAGGCTACGAGCAGTACTTC. Its translation: CASSYRTGYEQYF.

The CDR3 DNA reads as TGTGCCACCAGCAGAGCCCGGGGGGCGAGCACTGAAGCTTTCTTT. Encoded protein: CATSRARGASTEAFF. This sequence joins TRBV15 and TRBJ1-1; D is perhaps TRBD1 (6 bases). This CDR3 region has 15 residues. V dropped 1 base and J dropped 4 bases, with 13 bases sitting between them. In germline, CDR1 is LNHNV, CDR2 YYDKDF (reference sequence).

The gene calls are TRBV6-5 and TRBJ1-1; the D gene is possibly TRBD1 (6 bases). V shed 6 bases and J shed 4 bases, with 9 bases lying between them. This CDR3 contains 12 residues. Germline loops: CDR1 MNHEY, CDR2 SVGAGI. The CDR3, as DNA: TGTGCCAGCAGCCCACAGGGCACTGAAGCTTTCTTT. Its translation: CASSPQGTEAFF.

This clone has just a few counts. The sample contains more than one DNA sequence encoding this CDR3. The rearrangement joins TRBV27 to TRBJ1-1; no clear D. Deletions cut 2 bases from V and 1 base from J, with 5 bases between. The CDR3 covers 13 residues. Per the germline V gene, CDR1 is MNHEY and CDR2 is SMNVEV (reference sequence). The CDR3 loop is CASSLGRNTEAFF. In nucleotides, the CDR3 is TGTGCCAGCAGTTTAGGCAGGAACACTGAAGCTTTCTTT.

The chain couples TRBV21-1 to TRBJ1-1. TRBV21-1 is noted as a pseudogene. The CDR3 is 13 amino acids. The CDR3 reads CASLLVGFTEAFF. The CDR3 bases are TGTGCCAGCTTACTAGTGGGTTTCACTGAAGCTTTCTTT.

The chain employs TRBV29-1 and TRBJ1-1, with a possible D match to TRBD1 (6 bases). This CDR3 has 13 residues. The V gene lost 6 bases and the J gene lost 0 bases, with 11 bases spanning the gap. Germline-derived CDR1 and CDR2 are SQVTM and ANQGSEA. The CDR3 nucleotides read TGCAGCGTGACAACAGGGATGAACACTGAAGCTTTCTTT. Protein: CSVTTGMNTEAFF.